What follows are 21 T cell receptor beta chains derived from one specimen sequenced in a study of blood T cells in healthy people across ages. It was with a sample-barcoded 5' primer and a J-beta primer mix that a second PCR of roughly 7 to 12 cycles was run. TCRdb re-analysed the 5' RACE reads in MiXCR, keeping a single row per CDR3 protein. The sample includes 1.5 million to 2 million distinct CDR3 sequences, about 30% seen only once; the top ten take less than 9.5%. The sample consisted of blood. The receptors here all came from a woman younger than 45 in good health.

The V and J genes are TRBV7-9 and TRBJ1-2, with D hard to call. Germline assignment: CDR1 SEHNR and CDR2 FQNEAQ (reference sequence). The V end was cut by 8 bases, the J end by 10 bases, with 11 bases between. The CDR3 runs to 10 residues. CDR3 coding DNA: TGTGCCAGCGGGGATGGGTTCTACACCTTC. This translates into CASGDGFYTF.

The chain is built from TRBV5-5 and TRBJ1-2, with D possibly matching TRBD1 (5 bases). The germline V gene has CDR1 SGHKS and CDR2 YYEKEE (reference sequence). Trimming removed 6 bases from V and 8 bases from J, with 14 bases in between. The CDR3 consists of 12 residues. Here the CDR3 reads CASTQGVGGYTF. The CDR3, as DNA: TGTGCCAGCACTCAGGGAGTCGGAGGCTACACCTTC. The whole variable domain, filled in from reference TRBV5-5 and TRBJ1-2, reads DAGVTQSPTHLIKTRGQQVTLRCSPISGHKSVSWYQQVLGQGPQFIFQYYEKEERGRGNFPDRFSARQFPNYSSELNVNALLLGDSALYLCASTQGVGGYTFGSGTRLTVV.

As to this clonotype: This may be a read error, as it is one base from a much larger clone. The chain employs TRBV20-1 and TRBJ1-6; TRBD1 agrees at 9 bases. The CDR3 is 14 residues long. Germline values: CDR1 DFQATT, CDR2 SNEGSKA (reference sequence). Unmatched junction bases numbered 6, after V lost 5 bases and J lost 7 bases. CDR3: CSAQTDRGNSPLHF. For the CDR3, the DNA is TGCAGTGCTCAGACAGACAGGGGGAATTCACCCCTCCACTTT.

This clonotype was seen a few times. The V gene is TRBV12-5, the J gene TRBJ1-5, with a possible D match to TRBD1 (6 bases). Trimming left V 0 bases short and J 2 bases short, with 11 bases between. CDR3 size: 16 residues. Germline loops: CDR1 LGHNT, CDR2 FRNRAP. In DNA form, the CDR3 reads TGTGCTAGTGGTTTGGTACGGGAGGGGGGCAATCAGCCCCAGCATTTT. Encoded protein: CASGLVREGGNQPQHF.

The rearrangement links TRBV7-9 to TRBJ1-5, with D unclear. The V end lost 1 base, the J end lost 4 bases, and 8 bases lay between the germline ends. CDR1 is SEHNR, CDR2 FQNEAQ, per germline (reference sequence). The CDR3 has 14 residues. The CDR3 DNA follows: TGTGCCAGCAGCTTAGATGCGGTTAATCAGCCCCAGCATTTT. Translating gives CASSLDAVNQPQHF.

This chain links TRBV29-1 with TRBJ1-2, with TRBD1 identical over 7 bases. Trimming at V came to 7 bases and at J to 6 bases, leaving 5 bases not matched to a gene. The V gene's germline CDR1 is SQVTM and CDR2 ANQGSEA. The CDR3 loop spans 11 amino acids. The CDR3 DNA sequence: TGCAGCGGAGGGGGCTCGGATGGCTACACCTTC. This encodes CSGGGSDGYTF.

The rearrangement joins TRBV21-1 to TRBJ2-1; the DNA was not compared with TRBD1, the D call given in the table. TRBV21-1 corresponds to a pseudogene. This CDR3 is 18 amino acids long. CDR3 coding DNA: TGTGCCGGCAGTCCAATTCCCGAAGGATTCGACTTAGGGGGTGAGCAGTTCTTC. It encodes CAGSPIPEGFDLGGEQFF.

This clonotype has only a few counts. This rearrangement joins TRBV23-1 to TRBJ2-7; a possible D gene is TRBD1 (5 bases). The J call could be wrong; TRBJ2-5 is a better fit for the DNA end. TRBV23-1 is flagged as an ORF with uncertain function. The CDR3 consists of 14 residues. CDR3 loop: CASSQSRQQETQYF. In DNA form, the CDR3 reads TGCGCCAGCAGTCAATCTAGACAGCAAGAGACCCAGTACTTC.

V usage is TRBV10-2 and J usage is TRBJ2-3; D may match TRBD1 or TRBD2 (5 bases each). The germline V gene has CDR1 WSHSY and CDR2 SAAADI. Trimming removed 9 bases from V and 2 bases from J, with 15 bases in between. The CDR3 has 14 residues. CDR3 amino acids: CASGTGFDTDTQYF. Here the CDR3 DNA reads TGCGCCAGTGGGACCGGTTTCGACACAGATACGCAGTATTTT.

This clonotype was detected a few times. The chain has TRBV6-6 and TRBJ2-5; D gene unclear. The germline V gene encodes CDR1 MNHNY and CDR2 SVGAGI (reference sequence). V was trimmed by 5 bases and J by 9 bases, leaving 10 bases between them. This CDR3 region has 11 residues. The CDR3 here is CASSDLRAQYF. The CDR3 bases are TGTGCCAGCAGTGATCTACGGGCCCAGTACTTC.

This clonotype appeared many times. The chain recombines TRBV4-1 with TRBJ2-7, with 8 nucleotides matching TRBD1. Trimming at V came to 0 bases and at J to 3 bases, leaving 7 bases not matched to a gene. This CDR3 region has 16 residues. The germline CDR1 and CDR2 sequences are MGHRA and YSYEKL. CDR3 nucleotide sequence: TGCGCCAGCAGCCAAGATCGGGGCAGGGGGCGCTACGAGCAGTACTTC. Encoded protein: CASSQDRGRGRYEQYF.

Many counts were recorded for this clonotype. This chain links TRBV7-9 with TRBJ2-3, with 7 bases that match TRBD2. The germline V gene has CDR1 SEHNR and CDR2 FQNEAQ (reference sequence). This CDR3 spans 15 amino acids. After removal of 0 bases from V and 1 base from J, the junction contained 1 base not matched to a gene. CDR3: CASSLALAGTDTQYF. As DNA, the CDR3 is TGTGCCAGCAGCTTAGCGCTAGCGGGCACAGATACGCAGTATTTT.

CDR3 sequence reads: CAWTRRQFLNYGYTF. CDR3 DNA: TGTGCCTGGACCCGGCGGCAGTTCCTTAACTATGGCTACACCTTC. The V call is TRBV30, the J call TRBJ1-2; no reliable D call. Between the trimmed V and J ends, which lost 4 bases and 1 base, there was a span of 16 bases. Germline CDR1 and CDR2: GTSNPN and SVGIG (reference sequence). The CDR3 covers 15 residues.

Regarding this clonotype: One end of the junction varies from germline; a read error may be responsible. This chain connects TRBV9 to TRBJ2-5; D is ambiguous. Germline V gene sequence: CDR1 SGDLS, CDR2 YYNGEE. This CDR3 spans 15 amino acids. CDR3 DNA: TGTGCCGGCAGCGTAGGGCTGGGTTTCTTAGAGACCCAGTACTTC. Translating gives CAGSVGLGFLETQYF.

The CDR3, as DNA: TGTGCCAGCAGCGAGGGGTATCACTATGGCTACACCTTC. Protein product: CASSEGYHYGYTF. V gene TRBV6-4 combines with J gene TRBJ1-2; weak D call: TRBD1 (5 bases). V dropped 6 bases and J dropped 3 bases, with 11 bases sitting between them. CDR1 is MRHNA, CDR2 SNTAGT, per germline. The CDR3 sequence is 13 residues long.

Of note for this clonotype: Given a much more abundant clone one base away, this may be a read error. The chain recombines TRBV4-3 with TRBJ2-3, with TRBD2 identical over 8 bases. The V gene end was trimmed by 4 bases and the J gene end by 2 bases; junction bases not matched to a gene: 14. CDR1 and CDR2 from the germline V gene are LGHNA and YSLEER. The CDR3 extends over 18 amino acids. The CDR3 spells CASSRRPTSGGNTDTQYF. The CDR3 DNA sequence: TGCGCCAGCAGCCGCCGGCCAACTAGCGGAGGGAACACAGATACGCAGTATTTT.

V and J are TRBV18 and TRBJ1-4; TRBD1 matches 10 bases. J lost 7 bases, V lost 4 bases, and 9 bases had no gene match. The CDR3 extends over 16 amino acids. Per germline, CDR1 KGHSH and CDR2 LQKENI. The CDR3 region has the DNA TGTGCCAGCTCACTACAGAACCGGGACAGGGGTGAAAAACTGTTTTTT. Protein sequence: CASSLQNRDRGEKLFF. Variable domain in full (rest from reference TRBV18 and TRBJ1-4): NAGVMQNPRHLVRRRGQEARLRCSPMKGHSHVYWYRQLPEEGLKFMVYLQKENIIDESGMPKERFSAEFPKEGPSILRIQQVVRGDSAAYFCASSLQNRDRGEKLFFGSGTQLSVL.

This clonotype appeared a few times. The chain joins TRBV5-1 to TRBJ2-2, with D possibly matching TRBD2 (6 bases). The CDR3 covers 17 residues. V was trimmed by 4 bases and J by 4 bases, leaving 20 bases between them. Germline V gene data show CDR1 as SGHRS and CDR2 as YFSETQ. Here the CDR3 DNA reads TGCGCCAGCAGCCCCAACCCCACGGGGAGGCGCACCGGGGAGCTGTTTTTT. It specifies CASSPNPTGRRTGELFF.

This clonotype was recorded many times. The chain has TRBV29-1 and TRBJ2-7; D is perhaps TRBD1 (6 bases). Germline values: CDR1 SQVTM, CDR2 ANQGSEA. The CDR3 consists of 12 residues. V gave up 6 bases and J gave up 3 bases, with 12 bases separating them. The chain's CDR3 is CSVSRDNYEQYF. The CDR3 bases are TGCAGCGTCTCCCGGGACAACTACGAGCAGTACTTC.

V usage is TRBV7-3 and J usage is TRBJ2-7; 8 nucleotides line up with TRBD1. The CDR3 is 16 amino acids. J lost 5 bases, V lost 1 base, and 10 bases had no gene match. Germline V lookup: CDR1 SGHTA, CDR2 FQGTGA. Written as DNA, the CDR3 is TGTGCCAGCAGCTTAAGAGGGGGGACAGGTGAACACGAGCAGTACTTC. Its translation is CASSLRGGTGEHEQYF.

The chain employs TRBV6-2 or TRBV6-3 and TRBJ2-3; TRBD2 aligns across 7 bases. J was trimmed by 7 bases and V by 5 bases; bases with no gene match: 12. The length of the CDR3 is 15 residues. The germline V gene encodes CDR1 MNHEY and CDR2 SVGEGT. CDR3 sequence: CASSRRLASYNTQYF. As DNA, the CDR3 is TGTGCCAGCAGTCGACGACTAGCCAGTTACAATACGCAGTATTTT.